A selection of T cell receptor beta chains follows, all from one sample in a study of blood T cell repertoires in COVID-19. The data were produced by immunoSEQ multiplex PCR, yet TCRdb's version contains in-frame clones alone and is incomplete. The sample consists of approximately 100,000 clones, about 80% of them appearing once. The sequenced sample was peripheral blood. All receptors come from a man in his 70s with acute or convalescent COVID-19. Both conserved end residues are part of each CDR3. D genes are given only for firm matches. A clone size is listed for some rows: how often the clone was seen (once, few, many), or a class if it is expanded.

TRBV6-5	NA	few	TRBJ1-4	TGTGCCAGTCGACAGGAAAAACTGTTTTTT	CASRQEKLFF
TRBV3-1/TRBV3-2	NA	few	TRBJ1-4	TGTGCCAGCAGCCAAAGCTACAGGGCTCACGAAAAACTGTTTTTT	CASSQSYRAHEKLFF
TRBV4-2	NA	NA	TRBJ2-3	TGTGCCAGCAGCCAAGAATGGGGCCGGAAGTATTTCACAGATACGCAGTATTTT	CASSQEWGRKYFTDTQYF
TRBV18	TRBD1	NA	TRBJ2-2	TGTGCCAGCTCACCACGAGCAGGGGGTGACACCGGGGAGCTGTTTTTT	CASSPRAGGDTGELFF
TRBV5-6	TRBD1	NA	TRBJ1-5	TGTGCCAGCAGCCTGGACAGGGGAAGAGGCAATCAGCCCCAGCATTTT	CASSLDRGRGNQPQHF
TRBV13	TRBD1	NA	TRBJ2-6	TGTGCCAGCAGCTTGCCGGGACAGGGAATGTCTGGGGCCAACGTCCTGACTTTC	CASSLPGQGMSGANVLTF
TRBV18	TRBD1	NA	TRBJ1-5	TGTGCCAGCTCACTAGGGACAGGAACAAATCAGCCCCAGCATTTT	CASSLGTGTNQPQHF
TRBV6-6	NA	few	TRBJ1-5	TGTGCCAGCAGTTACTGGGGGGGGGCCAATCAGCCCCAGCATTTT	CASSYWGGANQPQHF
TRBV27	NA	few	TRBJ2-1	TGTGCCAGCAGTCCTCCACAGGGAAATGAGCAGTTCTTC	CASSPPQGNEQFF
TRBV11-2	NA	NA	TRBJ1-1	TGTGCCAGCAGCCGACAGAACACTGAAGCTTTCTTT	CASSRQNTEAFF